This T cell receptor (beta chain) was profiled in a study of blood T cell repertoires in COVID-19. Study background: Nucleic acid was either cDNA or gDNA, and it came from T cells, B-cell-depleted T cells, or PBMCs.

A Seattle source enrolled patients during active infection and followed them longitudinally. Clones were read by immunoSEQ multiplex PCR, and TCRdb kept only the in-frame ones, dropping some. Here the sample spans around 320,000 clones, roughly 90% being singletons. CDR1 and CDR2 (germline): SNHLY, FYNNEI. The CDR3 spans 14 residues. Losses at the gene ends were 6 bases for V and 4 bases for J; bases not matched to a gene: 5. The clonotype originates from a woman aged 25 to 45 with COVID-19, enrolled during active disease. The chain uses TRBV2 and TRBJ2-2; TRBD1 matches at 7 bases. The sample was peripheral blood. CDR3 DNA sequence: TGTGCCAGCAGAGGACAGGTTTTCACCGGGGAGCTGTTTTTT. Translated: CASRGQVFTGELFF.